This entry describes one T cell receptor beta chain. Its antigen is undetermined. This sample was included in a study of shared clonotypes between healthy human individuals. The wider study: CD4 naive cells filled three plates per donor, CD4 memory three, CD8 naive two and CD8 memory one. General study points: Naive subsets generally had larger estimated richness than memory subsets. The study found lower generation probabilities in non-shared clonotypes than in those shared by all four donors.

CD45RA+ naive and CD45RA-negative memory subsets were separated from CD4+ cells. Using immunoSEQ multiplex PCR, the repertoire was profiled, and TCRdb retains in-frame clones only, with some absent. The table includes approximately 980,000 clones, 76% detected once. The sequence was collected from a young man in good health. The sequencing sample was made of memory CD4+ T cells sorted from blood. Subset meaning: CD45RA-negative fraction.

CDR3 bases: TGTGCCATCAGTGAGTCGCAGGATTTGAACTATGGCTACACCTTC. It yields the protein CAISESQDLNYGYTF. V gene TRBV10-3 combines with J gene TRBJ1-2; no clear D gene. Trimming stripped 0 bases from V and 2 bases from J, with 10 bases between. The CDR3 length is 15 residues. Germline CDR1 ENHRY, CDR2 SYGVKD.